These T cell receptor beta chains were read from a single sample in a study of T cells in Graves' hyperthyroidism and ophthalmopathy. One entry per CDR3 protein, called by TCRdb with MiXCR from the multiplex PCR reads. The sample consists of 250,000 or so distinct CDR3 sequences, 12% to 15% of them appearing once. Sequenced material: blood. The receptor set was obtained from a woman aged 45-65 years with Graves' hyperthyroidism that later progressed to Graves' ophthalmopathy. Each CDR3 is given without its conserved first and last residue. The listing skips clone size in some rows; elsewhere it reads once, few, many or a size class.

clone_size v_call cdr3_aa
many TRBV5-1 ASSLGGGQLRETQY
- TRBV30 AWSTRDPMEPQH
many TRBV15 ATSRRTGGYT
- TRBV7-9 ASSFMPPKSSYNEQF
few TRBV2 ASSENSERDTQY
many TRBV30 AWSTTLNTEAF
many TRBV5-1 ASSLGGDRYEQY
- TRBV10-3 AISLRRTEAF
- TRBV28 ASSGWGQF
many TRBV5-1 ASSSIAGRDNEQF
many TRBV6-1 ASSDHILANTEAF
few TRBV27 ASSPPGVQPQH
many TRBV7-2 ASRAGRAGELF
- TRBV20-1 SARSAPGQKITDTQY
few TRBV19 ASRLRGSYNSPLH
many TRBV28 ASKRVYNSPLH
- TRBV5-6 ASSLAGTSASYEQY